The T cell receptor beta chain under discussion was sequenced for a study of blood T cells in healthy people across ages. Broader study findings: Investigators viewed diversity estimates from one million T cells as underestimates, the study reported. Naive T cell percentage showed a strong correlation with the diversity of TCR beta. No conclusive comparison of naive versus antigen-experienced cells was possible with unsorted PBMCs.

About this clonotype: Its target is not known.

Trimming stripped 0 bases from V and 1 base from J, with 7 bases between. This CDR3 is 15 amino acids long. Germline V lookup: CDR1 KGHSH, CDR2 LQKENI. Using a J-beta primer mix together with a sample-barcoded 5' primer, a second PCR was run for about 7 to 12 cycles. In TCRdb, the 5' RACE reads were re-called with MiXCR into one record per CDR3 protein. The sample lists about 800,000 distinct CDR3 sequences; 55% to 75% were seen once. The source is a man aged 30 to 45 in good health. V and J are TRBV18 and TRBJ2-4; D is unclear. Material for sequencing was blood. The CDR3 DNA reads TGTGCCAGCTCACCACCATCAGGCGCCAAAAACATTCAGTACTTC. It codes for CASSPPSGAKNIQYF.